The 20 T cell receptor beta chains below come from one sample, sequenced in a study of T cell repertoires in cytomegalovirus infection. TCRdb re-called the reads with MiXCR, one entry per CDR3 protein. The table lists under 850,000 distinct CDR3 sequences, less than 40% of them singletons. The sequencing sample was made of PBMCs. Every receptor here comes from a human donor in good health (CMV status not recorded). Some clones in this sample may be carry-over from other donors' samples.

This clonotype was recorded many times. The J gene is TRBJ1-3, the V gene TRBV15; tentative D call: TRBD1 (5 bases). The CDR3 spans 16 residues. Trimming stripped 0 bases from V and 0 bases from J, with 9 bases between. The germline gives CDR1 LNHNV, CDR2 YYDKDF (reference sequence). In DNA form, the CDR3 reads TGTGCCACCAGCAGAGATGGGGCGCACTCTGGAAACACCATATATTTT. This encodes CATSRDGAHSGNTIYF.

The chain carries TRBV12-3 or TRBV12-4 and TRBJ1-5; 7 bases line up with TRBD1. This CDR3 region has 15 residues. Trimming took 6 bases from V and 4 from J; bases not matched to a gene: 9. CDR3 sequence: CASSTGTVTNQPQHF. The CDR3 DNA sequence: TGTGCCAGCAGCACCGGGACAGTAACTAATCAGCCCCAGCATTTT.

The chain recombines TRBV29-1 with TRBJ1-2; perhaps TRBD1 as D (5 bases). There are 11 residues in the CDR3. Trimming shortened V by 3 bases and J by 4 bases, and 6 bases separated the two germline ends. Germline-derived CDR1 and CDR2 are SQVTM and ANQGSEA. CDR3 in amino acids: CSVEGGYGYTF. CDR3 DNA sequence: TGCAGCGTTGAGGGGGGCTATGGCTACACCTTC.

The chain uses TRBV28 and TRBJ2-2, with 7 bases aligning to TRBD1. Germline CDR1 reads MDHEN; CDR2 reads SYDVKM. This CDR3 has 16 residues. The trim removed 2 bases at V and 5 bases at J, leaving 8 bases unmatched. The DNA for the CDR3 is TGTGCCAGCAGTTTACCGGGACAGCAGGGAACCGGGGAGCTGTTTTTT. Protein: CASSLPGQQGTGELFF.

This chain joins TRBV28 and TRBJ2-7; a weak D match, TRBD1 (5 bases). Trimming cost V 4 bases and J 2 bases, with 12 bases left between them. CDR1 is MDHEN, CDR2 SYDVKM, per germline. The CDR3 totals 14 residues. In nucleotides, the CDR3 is TGTGCCAGCAGTTCACCCAGGGTTGCCTACGAGCAGTACTTC. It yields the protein CASSSPRVAYEQYF. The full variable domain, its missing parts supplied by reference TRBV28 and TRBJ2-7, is DVKVTQSSRYLVKRTGEKVFLECVQDMDHENMFWYRQDPGLGLRLIYFSYDVKMKEKGDIPEGYSVSREKKERFSLILESASTNQTSMYLCASSSPRVAYEQYFGPGTRLTVT.

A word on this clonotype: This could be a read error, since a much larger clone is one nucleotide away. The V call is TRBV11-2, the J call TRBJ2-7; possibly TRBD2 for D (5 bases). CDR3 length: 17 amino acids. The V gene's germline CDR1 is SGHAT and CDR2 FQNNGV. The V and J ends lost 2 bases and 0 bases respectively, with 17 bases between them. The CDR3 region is CASSLKEIRTASYEQYF. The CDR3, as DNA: TGTGCCAGCAGCTTAAAAGAGATTAGGACTGCCTCCTACGAGCAGTACTTC.

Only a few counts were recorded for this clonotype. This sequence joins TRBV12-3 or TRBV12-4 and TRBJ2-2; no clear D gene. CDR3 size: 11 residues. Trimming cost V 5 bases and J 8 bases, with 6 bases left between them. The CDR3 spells CASSLYGELFF. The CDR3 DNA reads TGTGCCAGCAGTCTGTATGGGGAGCTGTTTTTT.

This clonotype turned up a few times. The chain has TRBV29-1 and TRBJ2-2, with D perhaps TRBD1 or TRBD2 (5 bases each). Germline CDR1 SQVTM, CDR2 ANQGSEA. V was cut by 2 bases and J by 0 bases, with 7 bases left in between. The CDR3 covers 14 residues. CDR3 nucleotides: TGCAGCGTTGAACAGGGAGCGAACACCGGGGAGCTGTTTTTT. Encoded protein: CSVEQGANTGELFF.

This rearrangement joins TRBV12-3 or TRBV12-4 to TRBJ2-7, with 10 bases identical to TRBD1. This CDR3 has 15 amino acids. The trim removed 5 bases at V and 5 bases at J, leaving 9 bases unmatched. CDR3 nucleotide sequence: TGTGCCAGCAGTCCTGGGACAGGGGTGAGGAACGAGCAGTACTTC. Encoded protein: CASSPGTGVRNEQYF.

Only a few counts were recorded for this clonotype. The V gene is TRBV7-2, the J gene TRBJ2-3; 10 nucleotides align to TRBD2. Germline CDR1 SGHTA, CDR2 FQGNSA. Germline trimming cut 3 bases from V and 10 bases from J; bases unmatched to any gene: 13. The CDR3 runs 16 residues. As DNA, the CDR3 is TGTGCCAGCAGCTTTCGAGCGGGGGGGACCTCAGGGGCGCAGTATTTT. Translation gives CASSFRAGGTSGAQYF.

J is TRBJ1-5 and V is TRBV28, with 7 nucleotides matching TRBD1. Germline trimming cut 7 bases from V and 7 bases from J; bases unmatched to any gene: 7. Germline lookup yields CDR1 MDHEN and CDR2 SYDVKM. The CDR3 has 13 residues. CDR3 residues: CASTRTGGQPQHF. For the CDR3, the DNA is TGTGCCAGCACACGGACAGGTGGACAGCCCCAGCATTTT.

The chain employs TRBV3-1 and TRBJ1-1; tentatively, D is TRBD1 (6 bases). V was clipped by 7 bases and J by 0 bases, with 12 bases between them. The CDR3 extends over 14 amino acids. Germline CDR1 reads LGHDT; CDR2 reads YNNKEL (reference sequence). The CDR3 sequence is CASIAQGLNTEAFF. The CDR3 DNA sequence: TGTGCCAGCATCGCTCAGGGGTTGAACACTGAAGCTTTCTTT.

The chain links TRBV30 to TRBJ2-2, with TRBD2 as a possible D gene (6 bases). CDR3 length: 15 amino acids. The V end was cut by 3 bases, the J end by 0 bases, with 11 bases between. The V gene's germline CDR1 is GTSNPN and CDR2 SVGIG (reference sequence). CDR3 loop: CAWRRGRPNTGELFF. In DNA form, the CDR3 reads TGTGCCTGGAGGCGGGGCAGGCCGAACACCGGGGAGCTGTTTTTT.

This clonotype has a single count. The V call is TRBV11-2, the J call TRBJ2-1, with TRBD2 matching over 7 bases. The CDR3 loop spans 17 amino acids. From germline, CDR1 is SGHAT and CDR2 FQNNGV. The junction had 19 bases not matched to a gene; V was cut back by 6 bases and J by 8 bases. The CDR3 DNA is TGTGCCAGCAGTTTTGGGTGGCGGGAGATTCGGATCGATGAGCAGTTCTTC. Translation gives CASSFGWREIRIDEQFF.

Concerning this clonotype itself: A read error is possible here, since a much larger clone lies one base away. The CDR3 DNA follows: TGTGCCAGCAGGCGGGAACTAGCTGTGGACATTCAGTACTTC. Amino acid sequence: CASRRELAVDIQYF. V gene TRBV7-2 combines with J gene TRBJ2-4, with TRBD2 as a possible D gene (6 bases). CDR1 and CDR2 (germline): SGHTA, FQGNSA. The CDR3 sequence is 14 residues long. The V end was cut by 6 bases, the J end by 8 bases, with 17 bases between.

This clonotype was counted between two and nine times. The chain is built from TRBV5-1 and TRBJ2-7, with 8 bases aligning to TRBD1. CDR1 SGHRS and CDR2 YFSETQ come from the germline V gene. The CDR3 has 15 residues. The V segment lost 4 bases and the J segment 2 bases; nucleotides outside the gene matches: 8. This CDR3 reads CASSPRQGPTYEQYF. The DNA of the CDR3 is TGCGCCAGCAGCCCAAGACAGGGGCCGACCTACGAGCAGTACTTC. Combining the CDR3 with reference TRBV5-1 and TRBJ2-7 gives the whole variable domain KAGVTQTPRYLIKTRGQQVTLSCSPISGHRSVSWYQQTPGQGLQFLFEYFSETQRNKGNFPGRFSGRQFSNSRSEMNVSTLELGDSALYLCASSPRQGPTYEQYFGPGTRLTVT.

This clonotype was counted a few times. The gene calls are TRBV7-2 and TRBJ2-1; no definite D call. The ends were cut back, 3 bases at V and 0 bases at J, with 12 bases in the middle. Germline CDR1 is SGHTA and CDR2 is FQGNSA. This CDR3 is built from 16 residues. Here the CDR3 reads CASSFRILGSYNEQFF. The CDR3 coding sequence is TGTGCCAGCAGCTTTCGGATCCTAGGCTCCTACAATGAGCAGTTCTTC.

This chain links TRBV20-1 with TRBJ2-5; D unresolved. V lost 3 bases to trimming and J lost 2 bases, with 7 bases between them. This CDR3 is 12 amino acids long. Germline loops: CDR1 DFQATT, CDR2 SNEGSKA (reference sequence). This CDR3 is CSARTLQETQYF. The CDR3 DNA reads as TGCAGTGCTAGGACCCTACAAGAGACCCAGTACTTC.

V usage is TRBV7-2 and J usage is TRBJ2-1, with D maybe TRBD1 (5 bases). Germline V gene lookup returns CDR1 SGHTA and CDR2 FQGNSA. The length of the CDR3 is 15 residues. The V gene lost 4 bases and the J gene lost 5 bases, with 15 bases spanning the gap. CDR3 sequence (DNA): TGTGCCAGCAGCTCGAGTCCAGGGTTCCACAATGAGCAGTTCTTC. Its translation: CASSSSPGFHNEQFF.

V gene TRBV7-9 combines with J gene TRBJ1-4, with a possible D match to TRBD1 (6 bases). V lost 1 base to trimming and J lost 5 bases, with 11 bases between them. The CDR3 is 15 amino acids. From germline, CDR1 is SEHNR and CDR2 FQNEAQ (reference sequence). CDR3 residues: CASSLGTAQNEKLFF. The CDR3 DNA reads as TGTGCCAGCAGCTTAGGGACAGCGCAGAATGAAAAACTGTTTTTT. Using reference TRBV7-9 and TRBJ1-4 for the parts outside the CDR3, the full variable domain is DTGVSQNPRHKITKRGQNVTFRCDPISEHNRLYWYRQTLGQGPEFLTYFQNEAQLEKSRLLSDRFSAERPKGSFSTLEIQRTEQGDSAMYLCASSLGTAQNEKLFFGSGTQLSVL.